This paragraph covers one T cell receptor (beta chain) sequence. Its antigen is undetermined. Data came from immunoSEQ multiplex PCR; TCRdb stores just in-frame clones and leaves some out. The sample yields 50,000 or so clones, 75% to 80% seen once. Viral peptide pools were used in the ViraFEST assay to expand antigen-specific CD4+ T cells, and sequencing came afterward. CD4+ T cell isolation took place after 10 days of culture. In the vaccine recipients, nucleocapsid antibodies were negative and there was no prior SARS-CoV-2 infection. This sample is part of a study of vaccination effects on CD4 cells after COVID-19. Study findings and constraints: In vaccinees who were healthy, merely 1 out of 255 vaccine-induced clones cross-reacted with common cold coronaviruses.

The germline V and J ends were trimmed by 7 bases and 0 bases, with 10 bases remaining between them. The V gene's germline CDR1 is MNHEY and CDR2 SVGAGI. The CDR3 is 13 residues long. The rearrangement uses TRBV6-5 and TRBJ2-7, with a possible D match to TRBD2 (6 bases). Sequences were derived from CD4+ T cells from PBMCs cultured with HCoV-OC43 spike peptides, sampled before COVID-19 vaccination. Documented subset: HCoV-OC43 spike overlapping peptide pool stimulation. The clonotype comes from a human donor who received a COVID-19 vaccine. The DNA for the CDR3 is TGTGCCAGCACGGGGGTGAGCTCCTACGAGCAGTACGTC. It specifies CASTGVSSYEQYV.